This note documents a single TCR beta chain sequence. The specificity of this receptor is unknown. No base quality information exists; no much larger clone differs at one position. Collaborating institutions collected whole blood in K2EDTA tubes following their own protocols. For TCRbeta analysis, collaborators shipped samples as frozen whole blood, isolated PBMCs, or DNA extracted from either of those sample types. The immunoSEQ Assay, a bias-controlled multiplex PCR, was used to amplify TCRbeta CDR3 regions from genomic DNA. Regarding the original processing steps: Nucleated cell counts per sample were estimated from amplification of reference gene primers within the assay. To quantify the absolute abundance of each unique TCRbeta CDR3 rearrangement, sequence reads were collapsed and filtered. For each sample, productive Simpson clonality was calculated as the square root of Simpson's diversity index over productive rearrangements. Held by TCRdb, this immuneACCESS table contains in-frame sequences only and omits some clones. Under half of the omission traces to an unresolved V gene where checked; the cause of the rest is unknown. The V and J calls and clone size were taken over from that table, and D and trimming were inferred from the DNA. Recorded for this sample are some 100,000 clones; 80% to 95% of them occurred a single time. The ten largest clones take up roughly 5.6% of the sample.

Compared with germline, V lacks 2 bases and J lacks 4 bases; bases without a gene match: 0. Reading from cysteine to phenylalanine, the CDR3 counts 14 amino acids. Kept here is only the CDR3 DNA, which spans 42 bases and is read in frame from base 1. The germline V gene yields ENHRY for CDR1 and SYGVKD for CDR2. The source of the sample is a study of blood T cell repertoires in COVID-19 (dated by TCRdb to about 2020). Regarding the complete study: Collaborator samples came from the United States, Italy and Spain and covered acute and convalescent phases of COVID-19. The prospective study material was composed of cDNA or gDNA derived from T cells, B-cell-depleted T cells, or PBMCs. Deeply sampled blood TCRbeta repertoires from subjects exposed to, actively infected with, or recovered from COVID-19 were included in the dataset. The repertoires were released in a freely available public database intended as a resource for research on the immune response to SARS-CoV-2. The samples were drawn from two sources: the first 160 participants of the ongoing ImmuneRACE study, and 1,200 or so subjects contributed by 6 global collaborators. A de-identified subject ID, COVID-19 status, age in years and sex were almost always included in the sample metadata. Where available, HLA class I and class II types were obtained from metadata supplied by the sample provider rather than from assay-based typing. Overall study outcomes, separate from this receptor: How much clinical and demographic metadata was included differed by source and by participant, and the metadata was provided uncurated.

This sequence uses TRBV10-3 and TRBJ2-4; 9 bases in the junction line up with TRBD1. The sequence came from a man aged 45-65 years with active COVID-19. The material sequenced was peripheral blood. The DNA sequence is TGTGCCATCAGTGAGGGACAGGGGAAAAACATTCAGTACTTC. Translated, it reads CAISEGQGKNIQYF.